These 18 T cell receptor beta chains share one sample of origin, sequenced in a study of CD8 T cells in ankylosing spondylitis. Findings of the study overall: For ankylosing spondylitis blood, a TCR beta motif of fewer than 10 highly homologous variants appeared characteristic.

For these TCRs, the target antigens are not known. TCRdb fed the 5' RACE reads into MiXCR, producing one record per CDR3 protein. The top ten clones hold around 16% of a sample with fewer than 500,000 distinct CDR3 sequences, 20% to 25% of them seen once. Input material: blood, either unsorted or a sorted T cell fraction (not recorded which). The receptors stem from a male donor with ankylosing spondylitis.

This clonotype has only a few counts. The rearrangement joins TRBV7-2 to TRBJ2-2; TRBD1 matches 8 bases. The CDR3 has 15 residues. Germline V lookup: CDR1 SGHTA, CDR2 FQGNSA. Trimming cost V 2 bases and J 3 bases; bases outside gene matches: 2. The CDR3: CASSLLGQDTGELFF. The DNA of the CDR3 is TGTGCCAGCAGCTTACTGGGACAGGACACCGGGGAGCTGTTTTTT. Filled out from reference TRBV7-2 and TRBJ2-2, the complete variable domain reads GAGVSQSPSNKVTEKGKDVELRCDPISGHTALYWYRQSLGQGLEFLIYFQGNSAPDKSGLPSDRFSAERTGGSVSTLTIQRTQQEDSAVYLCASSLLGQDTGELFFGEGSRLTVL.

V and J are TRBV2 and TRBJ1-6; possibly TRBD1 for D (6 bases). This CDR3 contains 14 residues. V lost 5 bases and J lost 7, with 12 bases in between. CDR1 is SNHLY, CDR2 FYNNEI, per germline. The CDR3 nucleotides read TGTGCCAGCAGTTCAACAGGGTACAATTCACCCCTCCACTTT. Protein: CASSSTGYNSPLHF.

This sequence joins TRBV16 and TRBJ2-2, with D possibly TRBD2 on 5 matching bases. Trimming pared 3 bases from V and 5 bases from J, leaving 13 bases between. The CDR3 runs 15 residues. The germline V gene has CDR1 KGHSY and CDR2 FQNENV. The CDR3 DNA reads as TGTGCCAGCAGCCAGTCTAGCCCTAAGACCGGGGAGCTGTTTTTT. Its translation: CASSQSSPKTGELFF. Filled out from reference TRBV16 and TRBJ2-2, the complete variable domain reads GEEVAQTPKHLVRGEGQKAKLYCAPIKGHSYVFWYQQVLKNEFKFLISFQNENVFDETGMPKERFSAKCLPNSPCSLEIQATKLEDSAVYFCASSQSSPKTGELFFGEGSRLTVL.

This clonotype was seen only a few times. The chain carries TRBV15 and TRBJ1-2; D is possibly TRBD1 (5 bases). CDR3 length: 14 amino acids. V dropped 0 bases and J dropped 6 bases, with 11 bases sitting between them. The germline V gene has CDR1 LNHNV and CDR2 YYDKDF (reference sequence). CDR3 sequence reads: CATSREARDDGYTF. In DNA, the CDR3 is TGTGCCACCAGCAGAGAAGCCAGGGACGATGGCTACACCTTC.

The DNA of the CDR3 is TGTGCCAGCAGTGACGAGGGGTCCCAGCCCCAGCATTTT. Amino acids: CASSDEGSQPQHF. The chain carries TRBV2 and TRBJ1-5, with D possibly TRBD1 on 5 matching bases. Trimming shortened V by 3 bases and J by 7 bases, and 10 bases separated the two germline ends. Per germline, CDR1 SNHLY and CDR2 FYNNEI. The CDR3 has 13 amino acids.

This clonotype was seen more than once but under ten times. V is TRBV5-1 and J is TRBJ1-1, with D possibly TRBD1 on 6 matching bases. This CDR3 is 14 amino acids long. V was clipped by 4 bases and J by 4 bases, with 14 bases between them. Germline CDR1 reads SGHRS; CDR2 reads YFSETQ. In DNA form, the CDR3 reads TGCGCCAGCAGCAGAGAGGGGGGAAGCACTGAAGCTTTCTTT. It is translated as CASSREGGSTEAFF.

This clonotype appeared a few times. This chain uses TRBV18 with TRBJ2-6; D call uncertain. Germline CDR1 KGHSH, CDR2 LQKENI. CDR3 length: 15 amino acids. V was cut by 2 bases and J by 0 bases, with 5 bases left in between. The CDR3, as DNA: TGTGCCAGCTCACCAATAATCTCTGGGGCCAACGTCCTGACTTTC. Amino acid sequence: CASSPIISGANVLTF.

This clonotype turned up a few times. V and J are TRBV20-1 and TRBJ2-1; 10 bases match TRBD2. This CDR3 is 14 amino acids long. CDR1 is DFQATT and CDR2 is SNEGSKA in the germline V gene (reference sequence). With 6 bases clipped from V and 3 bases from J, the junction kept 5 bases outside the gene matches. CDR3 nucleotide sequence: TGCAGTGCGACCCTAGCGGGAGTCTACAATGAGCAGTTCTTC. It specifies CSATLAGVYNEQFF.

The J gene is TRBJ2-1, the V gene TRBV5-1; D call uncertain. The length of the CDR3 is 13 residues. Trimming shortened V by 0 bases and J by 7 bases, and 8 bases separated the two germline ends. In germline, CDR1 is SGHRS, CDR2 YFSETQ. The CDR3 protein is CASSLGLSNEQFF. CDR3 coding DNA: TGCGCCAGCAGCTTGGGGCTATCTAATGAGCAGTTCTTC.

The chain uses TRBV5-1 and TRBJ1-4, with 7 bases fitting TRBD1. This CDR3 has 15 residues. V lost 3 bases and J lost 4; bases outside the gene matches: 6. CDR1 is SGHRS and CDR2 is YFSETQ in the germline V gene. In nucleotides, the CDR3 is TGCGCCAGCAGCTCGGACAGGTCCTTTAATGAAAAACTGTTTTTT. This encodes CASSSDRSFNEKLFF. Filled out from reference TRBV5-1 and TRBJ1-4, the complete variable domain reads KAGVTQTPRYLIKTRGQQVTLSCSPISGHRSVSWYQQTPGQGLQFLFEYFSETQRNKGNFPGRFSGRQFSNSRSEMNVSTLELGDSALYLCASSSDRSFNEKLFFGSGTQLSVL.

The chain is built from TRBV30 and TRBJ2-1, with D perhaps TRBD2 (7 bases). The CDR3 loop spans 14 amino acids. Germline lookup yields CDR1 GTSNPN and CDR2 SVGIG (reference sequence). V was trimmed by 2 bases and J by 6 bases, leaving 14 bases between them. Here the CDR3 DNA reads TGTGCCTGGAGTTCGGGGGGCAGCGGCAATGAGCAGTTCTTC. Encoded protein: CAWSSGGSGNEQFF.

V usage is TRBV29-1 and J usage is TRBJ1-1; D gene unclear. Germline loops: CDR1 SQVTM, CDR2 ANQGSEA. The CDR3 is made up of 12 amino acids. V lost 2 bases to trimming and J lost 2 bases, with 6 bases between them. The CDR3 DNA sequence: TGCAGCGTTGAACGGCGCAACACTGAAGCTTTCTTT. It codes for CSVERRNTEAFF.

This clonotype was found a few times. The chain links TRBV20-1 to TRBJ2-7; 12 bases map to TRBD2. CDR3 length: 17 residues. V lost 3 bases to trimming and J lost 0 bases; unmatched junction nucleotides: 9. Germline CDR1 reads DFQATT; CDR2 reads SNEGSKA (reference sequence). CDR3 sequence: CSASPGLAGPSSYEQYF. As DNA, the CDR3 is TGCAGTGCTAGCCCGGGACTAGCGGGCCCTAGCTCCTACGAGCAGTACTTC.

This clonotype turned up a few times. The DNA of the CDR3 is TGTGCCAGCAGCAGGTTGGGAGGGCCTTTTTTAAACACCGGGGAGCTGTTTTTT. As protein: CASSRLGGPFLNTGELFF. This sequence joins TRBV28 and TRBJ2-2, with 7 nucleotides matching TRBD2. Germline lookup yields CDR1 MDHEN and CDR2 SYDVKM. J lost 2 bases, V lost 6 bases, and 15 bases had no gene match. This CDR3 is 18 amino acids long.

This clonotype was observed a handful of times. The genes are TRBV6-5 and TRBJ1-6; 9 bases fit TRBD1. The V segment lost 2 bases and the J segment 9 bases; nucleotides outside the gene matches: 5. Germline-derived CDR1 and CDR2 are MNHEY and SVGAGI. The CDR3 contains 15 residues. As DNA, the CDR3 is TGTGCCAGCAGTTACCAGACAGGGGGAGCTTCACCCCTCCACTTT. Translating gives CASSYQTGGASPLHF.

The chain joins TRBV12-3 or TRBV12-4 to TRBJ1-2; 8 bases align to TRBD1. The length of the CDR3 is 13 residues. V was pared by 6 bases and J by 10 bases, with 10 bases of the junction left unmatched. The CDR3 nucleotides are TGTGCCAGCAGGCTGACAGGGGTAAAAATCTACACCTTC. It specifies CASRLTGVKIYTF.

The sample holds one count of this clonotype. The chain is built from TRBV4-1 and TRBJ1-6, with D uncertain. The V gene lost 1 base and the J gene lost 0 bases, with 7 bases spanning the gap. The CDR3 covers 16 residues. CDR1 MGHRA and CDR2 YSYEKL come from the germline V gene. In DNA form, the CDR3 reads TGCGCCAGCAGCCAAGGCGAGGGCTCCTATAATTCACCCCTCCACTTT. Amino acids: CASSQGEGSYNSPLHF.

This clonotype was observed a few times. The V gene is TRBV7-9, the J gene TRBJ1-2; TRBD1 matches 8 bases. This CDR3 has 15 amino acids. Germline V gene data show CDR1 as SEHNR and CDR2 as FQNEAQ (reference sequence). Trimming cost V 2 bases and J 4 bases; bases outside gene matches: 6. CDR3 sequence reads: CASSLYAGGFYGYTF. The DNA for the CDR3 is TGTGCCAGCAGCTTATATGCAGGGGGCTTCTATGGCTACACCTTC. The complete variable domain, with remaining parts taken from reference TRBV7-9 and TRBJ1-2, reads DTGVSQNPRHKITKRGQNVTFRCDPISEHNRLYWYRQTLGQGPEFLTYFQNEAQLEKSRLLSDRFSAERPKGSFSTLEIQRTEQGDSAMYLCASSLYAGGFYGYTFGSGTRLTVV.